Below are 14 T cell receptor beta chains sequenced from a single sample in a study of blood T cell repertoires in COVID-19. Produced via immunoSEQ multiplex PCR; TCRdb's table is partial and in-frame only. The sample consists of some 300,000 clones, roughly 90% of them appearing once. The specimen sequenced was PBMCs or T cells enriched from blood (not recorded which). The receptors originated from a woman in her thirties who had recovered from COVID-19.

This clone showed up just once. The chain employs TRBV18 and TRBJ1-1; TRBD1 aligns across 8 bases. The J segment lost 5 bases and the V segment lost 5 bases, leaving 10 bases of the junction unmatched. CDR1 and CDR2 (germline): KGHSH, LQKENI. The CDR3 totals 15 residues. The CDR3 DNA reads TGTGCCAGCTCATCTTTGGACAGGGTTGAAACTGAAGCTTTCTTT. This sequence encodes CASSSLDRVETEAFF.

The chain recombines TRBV11-3 with TRBJ2-1; TRBD2 might be the D (5 bases). Trimming cost V 1 base and J 7 bases, with 20 bases left between them. Per germline, CDR1 SGHNT and CDR2 YENEEA. This CDR3 is 17 amino acids long. Written as DNA, the CDR3 is TGTGCCAGCAGCTTAGGCCTTTACTCTGGACTCGCTAATGAGCAGTTCTTC. It translates to CASSLGLYSGLANEQFF. Combining the CDR3 with reference TRBV11-3 and TRBJ2-1 gives the whole variable domain EAGVVQSPRYKIIEKKQPVAFWCNPISGHNTLYWYLQNLGQGPELLIRYENEEAVDDSQLPKDRFSAERLKGVDSTLKIQPAELGDSAVYLCASSLGLYSGLANEQFFGPGTRLTVL.

The genes are TRBV27 and TRBJ2-1, with 12 bases identical to TRBD2. In germline, CDR1 is MNHEY, CDR2 SMNVEV (reference sequence). The CDR3 loop spans 17 amino acids. V lost 7 bases to trimming and J lost 5 bases; unmatched junction nucleotides: 12. CDR3 coding DNA: TGTGCCAGCATCCCCCCCCCGGGACTAGCGGGCAACAATGAGCAGTTCTTC. It yields the protein CASIPPPGLAGNNEQFF.

This chain uses TRBV7-6 with TRBJ2-4; TRBD1 agrees at 8 bases. This CDR3 comprises 14 residues. From germline, CDR1 is SGHVS and CDR2 FNYEAQ. Unmatched junction bases numbered 4, after V lost 1 base and J lost 8 bases. CDR3 sequence reads: CASSLGTGLDIQYF. The CDR3, as DNA: TGTGCCAGCAGCTTAGGGACAGGGCTGGACATTCAGTACTTC.

The CDR3 loop reads CASSLLTGGGTEAFF. For the CDR3, the DNA is TGTGCCAGCAGTTTGTTGACAGGGGGGGGGACTGAAGCTTTCTTT. V and J are TRBV28 and TRBJ1-1; 9 positions agree with TRBD1. This CDR3 is built from 15 residues. Germline V gives CDR1 MDHEN, CDR2 SYDVKM. V shed 3 bases and J 5 bases; nucleotides not matched to a gene: 7.

This chain joins TRBV30 and TRBJ2-3, with no clear D. V dropped 1 base and J dropped 0 bases, with 8 bases sitting between them. Germline CDR1 GTSNPN, CDR2 SVGIG (reference sequence). This CDR3 contains 14 residues. For the CDR3, the DNA is TGTGCCTGGAGTGCATCGACTAGCACAGATACGCAGTATTTT. Protein: CAWSASTSTDTQYF.

The gene calls are TRBV18 and TRBJ1-1, with D perhaps TRBD1 (5 bases). CDR1 and CDR2 from the germline V gene are KGHSH and LQKENI. Trimming pared 2 bases from V and 3 bases from J, leaving 16 bases between. The CDR3 runs 16 residues. The CDR3: CASSPFTPDTYTEAFF. As DNA, the CDR3 is TGTGCCAGCTCACCATTTACTCCGGACACATACACTGAAGCTTTCTTT.

This clone has just one count. This chain uses TRBV21-1 with TRBJ1-2. TRBV21-1 constitutes a pseudogene. This CDR3 has 12 amino acids. Here the CDR3 reads CASFGTQDGYTF. The CDR3 nucleotides read TGTGCCAGCTTTGGGACTCAAGATGGCTACACCTTC.

This chain joins TRBV3-1 (or the pseudogene TRBV3-2) and TRBJ2-1, with 9 positions matching TRBD2. From germline, CDR1 is LGHDT and CDR2 YNNKEL (reference sequence). V gave up 0 bases and J gave up 4 bases; unmatched junction bases: 13. The CDR3 totals 19 residues. CDR3 nucleotides: TGTGCCAGCAGCCAAGAGTCCCCTTTAGGACTAGCGAGGTACAATGAGCAGTTCTTC. Translation: CASSQESPLGLARYNEQFF.

This chain uses TRBV6-5 with TRBJ2-2; the D is unclear. The V end lost 0 bases, the J end lost 5 bases, and 7 bases lay between the germline ends. Germline CDR1 reads MNHEY; CDR2 reads SVGAGI. The CDR3 consists of 14 residues. The CDR3 DNA follows: TGTGCCAGCAGTTACTCGAGAGGTACCGGGGAGCTGTTTTTT. Residues: CASSYSRGTGELFF.

The J gene is TRBJ1-1, the V gene TRBV5-4; 8 bases are shared with TRBD1. Germline V lookup: CDR1 SGHNT, CDR2 YYREEE (reference sequence). The CDR3 is 15 amino acids. Germline trimming cut 7 bases from V and 1 base from J; bases unmatched to any gene: 9. CDR3 sequence reads: CASGRWTGRNTEAFF. In nucleotides, the CDR3 is TGTGCCAGCGGCCGATGGACAGGGAGGAACACTGAAGCTTTCTTT.

There are a few counts of this clone. The chain joins TRBV5-1 to TRBJ1-1; no definite D call. V dropped 5 bases and J dropped 0 bases, with 8 bases sitting between them. Germline assignment: CDR1 SGHRS and CDR2 YFSETQ. This CDR3 contains 13 residues. CDR3 loop: CASRPTLNTEAFF. In DNA, the CDR3 is TGCGCCAGCAGACCGACACTGAACACTGAAGCTTTCTTT.

The chain recombines TRBV3-1 (or the pseudogene TRBV3-2) with TRBJ2-7; 9 bases line up with TRBD2. From germline, CDR1 is LGHDT and CDR2 YNNKEL (reference sequence). The CDR3 contains 19 residues. J gave up 0 bases and V 1 base, and 13 bases lay outside the gene matches. The CDR3 reads CASSQAQQISGGFSYEQYF. As DNA, the CDR3 is TGTGCCAGCAGCCAAGCCCAACAGATTAGCGGGGGATTCTCCTACGAGCAGTACTTC.

The chain combines TRBV3-1 (or the pseudogene TRBV3-2) with TRBJ1-1; TRBD1 is a possible D gene (5 bases). Trimming removed 2 bases from V and 1 base from J, with 14 bases in between. This CDR3 contains 16 residues. Germline CDR1 and CDR2: LGHDT and YNNKEL (reference sequence). The CDR3 nucleotides are TGTGCCAGCAGCCAATGGCAGGGAAGGAGGAACACTGAAGCTTTCTTT. The encoded protein is CASSQWQGRRNTEAFF.